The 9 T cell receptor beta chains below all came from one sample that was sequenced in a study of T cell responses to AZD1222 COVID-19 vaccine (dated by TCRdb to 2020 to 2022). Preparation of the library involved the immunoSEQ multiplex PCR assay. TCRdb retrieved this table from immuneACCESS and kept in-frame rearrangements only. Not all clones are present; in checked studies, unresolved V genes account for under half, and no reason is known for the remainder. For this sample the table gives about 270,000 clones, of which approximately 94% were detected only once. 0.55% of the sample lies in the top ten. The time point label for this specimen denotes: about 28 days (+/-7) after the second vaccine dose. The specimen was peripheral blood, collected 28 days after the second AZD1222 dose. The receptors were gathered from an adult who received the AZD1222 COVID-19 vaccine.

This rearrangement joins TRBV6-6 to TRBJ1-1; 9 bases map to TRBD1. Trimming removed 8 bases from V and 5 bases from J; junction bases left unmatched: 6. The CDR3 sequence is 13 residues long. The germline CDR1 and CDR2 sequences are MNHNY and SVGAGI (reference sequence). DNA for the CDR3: TGTGCCAGCTCCCGGACAGGGGTTACTGAAGCTTTCTTT. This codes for CASSRTGVTEAFF.

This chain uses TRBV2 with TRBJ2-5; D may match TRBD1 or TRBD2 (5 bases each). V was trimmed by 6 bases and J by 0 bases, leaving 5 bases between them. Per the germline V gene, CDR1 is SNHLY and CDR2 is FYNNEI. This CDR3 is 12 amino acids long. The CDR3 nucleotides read TGTGCCAGCAGGGGGGACCAAGAGACCCAGTACTTC. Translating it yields CASRGDQETQYF. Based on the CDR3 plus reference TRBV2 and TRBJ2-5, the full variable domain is EPEVTQTPSHQVTQMGQEVILRCVPISNHLYFYWYRQILGQKVEFLVSFYNNEISEKSEIFDDQFSVERPDGSNFTLKIRSTKLEDSAMYFCASRGDQETQYFGPGTRLLVL.

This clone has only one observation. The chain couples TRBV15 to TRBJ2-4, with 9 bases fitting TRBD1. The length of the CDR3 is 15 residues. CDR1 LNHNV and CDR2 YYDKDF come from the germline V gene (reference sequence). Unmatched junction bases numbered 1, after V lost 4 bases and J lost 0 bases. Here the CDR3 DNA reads TGTGCCACCAGCAAGGACAGGGGAGCCAAAAACATTCAGTACTTC. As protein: CATSKDRGAKNIQYF. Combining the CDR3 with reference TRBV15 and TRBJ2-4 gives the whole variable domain DAMVIQNPRYQVTQFGKPVTLSCSQTLNHNVMYWYQQKSSQAPKLLFHYYDKDFNNEADTPDNFQSRRPNTSFCFLDIRSPGLGDTAMYLCATSKDRGAKNIQYFGAGTRLSVL.

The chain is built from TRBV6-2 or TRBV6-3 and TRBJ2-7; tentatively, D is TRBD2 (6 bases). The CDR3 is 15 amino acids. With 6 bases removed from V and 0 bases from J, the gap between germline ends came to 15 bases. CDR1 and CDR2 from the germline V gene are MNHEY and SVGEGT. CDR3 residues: CASSAMGDFSYEQYF. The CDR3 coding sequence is TGTGCCAGCAGCGCTATGGGGGACTTCTCCTACGAGCAGTACTTC.

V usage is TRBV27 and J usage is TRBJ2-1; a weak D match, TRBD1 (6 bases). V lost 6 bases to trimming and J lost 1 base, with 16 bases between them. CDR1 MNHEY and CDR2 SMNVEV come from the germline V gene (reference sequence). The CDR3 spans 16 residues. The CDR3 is CASRGAPGVSYNEQFF. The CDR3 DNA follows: TGTGCCAGCAGGGGGGCTCCAGGGGTTTCCTACAATGAGCAGTTCTTC.

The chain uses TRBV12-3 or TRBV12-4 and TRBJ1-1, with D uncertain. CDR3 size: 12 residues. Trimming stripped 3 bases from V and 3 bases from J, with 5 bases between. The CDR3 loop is CASSFRDTEAFF. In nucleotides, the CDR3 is TGTGCCAGCAGTTTCCGGGACACTGAAGCTTTCTTT.

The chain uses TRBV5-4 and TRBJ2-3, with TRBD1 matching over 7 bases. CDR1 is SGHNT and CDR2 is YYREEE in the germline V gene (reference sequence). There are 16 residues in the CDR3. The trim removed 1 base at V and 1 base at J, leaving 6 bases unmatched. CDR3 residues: CASSLTRDSGTDTQYF. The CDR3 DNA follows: TGTGCCAGCAGCTTGACCCGGGACAGCGGCACAGATACGCAGTATTTT.

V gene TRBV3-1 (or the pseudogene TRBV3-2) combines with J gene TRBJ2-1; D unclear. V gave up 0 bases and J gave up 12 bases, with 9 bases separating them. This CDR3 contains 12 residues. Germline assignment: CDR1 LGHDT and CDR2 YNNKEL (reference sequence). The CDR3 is CASSQDRGGQFF. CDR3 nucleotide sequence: TGTGCCAGCAGCCAAGATCGAGGTGGGCAGTTCTTC.

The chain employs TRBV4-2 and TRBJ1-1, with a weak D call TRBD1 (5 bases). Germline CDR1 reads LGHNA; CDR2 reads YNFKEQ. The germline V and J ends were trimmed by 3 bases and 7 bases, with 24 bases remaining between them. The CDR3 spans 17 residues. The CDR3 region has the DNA TGTGCCAGCAGCCAGGCGGGCGCCGGGGGGTCTATGGGTGAAGCTTTCTTT. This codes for CASSQAGAGGSMGEAFF.